Below are 26 T cell receptor beta chains sequenced from a single sample in a study of radiotherapy plus CTLA-4 blockade in lung cancer. Sequencing used immunoSEQ multiplex PCR; TCRdb keeps in-frame clones, though not all of them. The sample contains 40,000 to 50,000 clones, approximately 85% of which appear only once. The source material was peripheral blood, sampled from a patient treated with radiotherapy plus ipilimumab. Receptors were obtained from a human donor with non-small cell lung cancer who had stable disease on radiotherapy plus ipilimumab.

The chain is built from TRBV7-2 and TRBJ2-3, with TRBD2 matching 9 bases. CDR3 size: 12 residues. The J segment lost 6 bases and the V segment lost 9 bases, leaving 4 bases of the junction unmatched. Germline CDR1 reads SGHTA; CDR2 reads FQGNSA. The DNA of the CDR3 is TGTGCCAGTCTAGCGGGAAGTGATACGCAGTATTTT. Amino acid sequence: CASLAGSDTQYF. The variable domain in full, completed from reference TRBV7-2 and TRBJ2-3, reads GAGVSQSPSNKVTEKGKDVELRCDPISGHTALYWYRQSLGQGLEFLIYFQGNSAPDKSGLPSDRFSAERTGGSVSTLTIQRTQQEDSAVYLCASLAGSDTQYFGPGTRLTVL.

This rearrangement joins TRBV4-3 to TRBJ2-2; TRBD1 matches at 9 bases. The V segment lost 0 bases and the J segment 8 bases; nucleotides outside the gene matches: 7. Germline V lookup: CDR1 LGHNA, CDR2 YSLEER. The CDR3 totals 16 residues. CDR3 amino acids: CASSQERTGGLGELFF. CDR3 DNA: TGCGCCAGCAGCCAAGAGAGAACAGGGGGCTTGGGGGAGCTGTTTTTT.

This rearrangement joins TRBV4-1 to TRBJ1-1; the D gene is possibly TRBD1 (5 bases). V was cut by 8 bases and J by 7 bases, with 11 bases left in between. CDR3 length: 11 amino acids. CDR1 is MGHRA and CDR2 is YSYEKL in the germline V gene. CDR3 in DNA: TGCGCCAGCGCCAGGGATCATGAAGCTTTCTTT. Its protein is CASARDHEAFF.

The rearrangement links TRBV7-9 to TRBJ2-3, with D hard to call. This CDR3 is built from 13 residues. Germline V gene lookup returns CDR1 SEHNR and CDR2 FQNEAQ (reference sequence). Trimming shortened V by 5 bases and J by 0 bases, and 6 bases separated the two germline ends. The CDR3 sequence is CASSALSTDTQYF. CDR3 nucleotides: TGTGCCAGCAGCGCACTGAGCACAGATACGCAGTATTTT.

The chain is built from TRBV19 and TRBJ2-1; 10 bases match TRBD1. Germline values: CDR1 LNHDA, CDR2 SQIVND (reference sequence). The CDR3 loop spans 17 amino acids. With 5 bases clipped from V and 1 base from J, the junction kept 8 bases outside the gene matches. The CDR3 sequence: CASSPRTGGVSYNEQFF. CDR3 bases: TGTGCCAGTAGTCCCCGGACAGGGGGGGTATCCTACAATGAGCAGTTCTTC.

The chain has TRBV4-3 and TRBJ2-1; 13 positions agree with TRBD2. Trimming removed 0 bases from V and 10 bases from J; junction bases left unmatched: 0. Germline assignment: CDR1 LGHNA and CDR2 YSLEER. This CDR3 comprises 14 residues. The DNA for the CDR3 is TGCGCCAGCAGCCAAGAACTAGCGGGAGGGGAGCAGTTCTTC. Amino acid sequence: CASSQELAGGEQFF.

This clone has more than one count but fewer than ten. The chain has TRBV5-1 and TRBJ2-7; 9 bases fit TRBD2. With V trimmed by 2 bases and J by 3 bases, 6 bases remained unmatched. Germline V gene lookup returns CDR1 SGHRS and CDR2 YFSETQ. The CDR3 sequence is 15 residues long. The CDR3 DNA reads as TGCGCCAGCAGCTTACCGGCGGGAGGGGTCTACGAGCAGTACTTC. Its protein is CASSLPAGGVYEQYF. The full variable domain, in which reference TRBV5-1 and TRBJ2-7 provide the parts outside the CDR3, is KAGVTQTPRYLIKTRGQQVTLSCSPISGHRSVSWYQQTPGQGLQFLFEYFSETQRNKGNFPGRFSGRQFSNSRSEMNVSTLELGDSALYLCASSLPAGGVYEQYFGPGTRLTVT.

This clone was recorded a few times. This chain uses TRBV11-2 with TRBJ2-7; 7 bases align to TRBD2. Per the germline V gene, CDR1 is SGHAT and CDR2 is FQNNGV. The CDR3 runs 16 residues. The V segment lost 2 bases and the J segment 2 bases; nucleotides outside the gene matches: 9. The CDR3 reads CASSLLEGGLAYEQYF. DNA of the CDR3: TGTGCCAGCAGCTTACTGGAGGGAGGGTTAGCCTACGAGCAGTACTTC.

The chain carries TRBV27 and TRBJ2-7, with D possibly being TRBD2 (6 bases). Between the trimmed V and J ends, which lost 2 bases and 1 base, there was a span of 15 bases. The CDR3 runs to 16 residues. Germline loops: CDR1 MNHEY, CDR2 SMNVEV (reference sequence). The CDR3 reads CASSLNGGTFSYEQYF. The CDR3 DNA is TGTGCCAGCAGTTTAAATGGGGGGACTTTTTCCTACGAGCAGTACTTC.

This clone was detected a few times. The chain carries TRBV4-1 and TRBJ2-2; 13 bases are shared with TRBD2. Per the germline V gene, CDR1 is MGHRA and CDR2 is YSYEKL. The V gene end was trimmed by 1 base and the J gene end by 4 bases; junction bases not matched to a gene: 6. The CDR3 covers 18 residues. In DNA form, the CDR3 reads TGCGCCAGCAGCCAAGCCGGACTAGCGGGAGTTGGCACCGGGGAGCTGTTTTTT. Translation gives CASSQAGLAGVGTGELFF.

J is TRBJ2-5 and V is TRBV5-1; the match to TRBD1 covers 11 bases. The length of the CDR3 is 15 residues. Germline V gives CDR1 SGHRS, CDR2 YFSETQ. Trimming cost V 5 bases and J 5 bases; bases outside gene matches: 8. CDR3 loop: CASSTGQGAGETQYF. As DNA, the CDR3 is TGCGCCAGCAGTACAGGACAGGGGGCAGGGGAGACCCAGTACTTC. The whole variable domain, remainder taken from reference TRBV5-1 and TRBJ2-5, is KAGVTQTPRYLIKTRGQQVTLSCSPISGHRSVSWYQQTPGQGLQFLFEYFSETQRNKGNFPGRFSGRQFSNSRSEMNVSTLELGDSALYLCASSTGQGAGETQYFGPGTRLLVL.

The table lists this clone with a few counts. The chain employs TRBV6-5 and TRBJ1-5, with 8 nucleotides matching TRBD1. The V and J ends lost 5 bases and 6 bases, in that order; junction bases with no gene match: 3. Per the germline V gene, CDR1 is MNHEY and CDR2 is SVGAGI. CDR3 size: 13 residues. CDR3 protein: CASSRDRFQPQHF. DNA for the CDR3: TGTGCCAGCAGTCGGGACAGGTTTCAGCCCCAGCATTTT.

The chain uses TRBV9 and TRBJ1-1, with TRBD1 matching over 7 bases. Germline trimming cut 4 bases from V and 2 bases from J; bases unmatched to any gene: 5. Per germline, CDR1 SGDLS and CDR2 YYNGEE. The CDR3 spans 14 residues. The CDR3 sequence: CASSLQGTNTEAFF. CDR3 DNA sequence: TGTGCCAGCAGCTTACAGGGGACTAACACTGAAGCTTTCTTT.

This clone occurred once. V usage is TRBV5-1 and J usage is TRBJ2-7, with 13 bases that match TRBD2. CDR1 and CDR2 (germline): SGHRS, YFSETQ. This CDR3 comprises 16 residues. V lost 5 bases to trimming and J lost 2 bases; unmatched junction nucleotides: 7. CDR3: CASSRGLAGVTYEQYF. The CDR3 region has the DNA TGCGCCAGCAGTCGTGGACTAGCGGGAGTCACCTACGAGCAGTACTTC.

As regards this clone: One end of the junction varies from germline; a read error may be responsible. The gene calls are TRBV4-3 and TRBJ1-1, with no clear D. Germline V lookup: CDR1 LGHNA, CDR2 YSLEER. This CDR3 comprises 13 residues. The CDR3 sequence: CASSQTRNTEASF. As DNA, the CDR3 is TGCGCCAGCAGCCAGACGCGGAACACTGAAGCTTCCTTT.

The chain uses TRBV30 and TRBJ2-2; unclear D gene. Looked up from germline, CDR1 is GTSNPN and CDR2 is SVGIG (reference sequence). The CDR3 consists of 11 residues. Between the trimmed V and J ends, which lost 2 bases and 7 bases, there was a span of 5 bases. CDR3 DNA sequence: TGTGCCTGGAGTCTCGGCGGGGAGCTGTTTTTT. Protein product: CAWSLGGELFF. Full variable domain (missing parts from reference TRBV30 and TRBJ2-2): SQTIHQWPATLVQPVGSPLSLECTVEGTSNPNLYWYRQAAGRGLQLLFYSVGIGQISSEVPQNLSASRPQDRQFILSSKKLLLSDSGFYLCAWSLGGELFFGEGSRLTVL.

The chain combines TRBV2 with TRBJ2-2; 7 bases match TRBD2. The germline V gene has CDR1 SNHLY and CDR2 FYNNEI. The CDR3 spans 17 residues. J gave up 6 bases and V 3 bases, and 13 bases lay outside the gene matches. The chain's CDR3 is CASSESRAGASAGELFF. CDR3 coding DNA: TGTGCCAGCAGTGAGTCAAGGGCGGGAGCTAGCGCCGGGGAGCTGTTTTTT. Based on the CDR3 plus reference TRBV2 and TRBJ2-2, the full variable domain is EPEVTQTPSHQVTQMGQEVILRCVPISNHLYFYWYRQILGQKVEFLVSFYNNEISEKSEIFDDQFSVERPDGSNFTLKIRSTKLEDSAMYFCASSESRAGASAGELFFGEGSRLTVL.

This clone showed up just once. The V and J genes are TRBV2 and TRBJ2-1, with D possibly being TRBD1 (5 bases). CDR3 length: 12 amino acids. Trimming pared 5 bases from V and 6 bases from J, leaving 8 bases between. Germline-derived CDR1 and CDR2 are SNHLY and FYNNEI. CDR3 sequence: CASSNDSNEQFF. In DNA form, the CDR3 reads TGTGCCAGCAGTAACGACAGCAATGAGCAGTTCTTC.

J is TRBJ2-3 and V is TRBV25-1; 8 bases are a match to TRBD1. Unmatched junction bases numbered 1, after V lost 7 bases and J lost 1 base. CDR3 length: 13 residues. From germline, CDR1 is MGHDK and CDR2 SYGVNS. This chain's CDR3 is CASTTGGTDTQYF. As DNA, the CDR3 is TGTGCCAGCACGACAGGGGGCACAGATACGCAGTATTTT.

CDR3 amino acids: CASSPIRTGGLNYGYTF. The CDR3 bases are TGTGCCAGCAGTCCGATAAGAACAGGGGGTCTTAACTATGGCTACACCTTC. This sequence joins TRBV27 and TRBJ1-2; TRBD1 matches 8 bases. The CDR3 is 17 amino acids. CDR1 and CDR2 from the germline V gene are MNHEY and SMNVEV (reference sequence). V was pared by 5 bases and J by 1 base, with 12 bases of the junction left unmatched.

This chain uses TRBV6-4 with TRBJ2-1, with TRBD2 matching over 9 bases. The germline gives CDR1 MRHNA, CDR2 SNTAGT. The CDR3 contains 14 residues. V lost 4 bases and J lost 6; bases outside the gene matches: 4. The CDR3 nucleotides are TGTGCCAGCAGTGCTTCGACTAGCGGCAATGAGCAGTTCTTC. This gives the protein CASSASTSGNEQFF.

The V and J genes are TRBV7-9 and TRBJ2-5; the D gene is possibly TRBD2 (5 bases). Germline V gives CDR1 SEHNR, CDR2 FQNEAQ (reference sequence). The CDR3 is 14 residues long. The CDR3 here is CASRLGEVSETQYF. CDR3 bases: TGTGCGAGCCGGTTGGGAGAGGTATCAGAGACCCAGTACTTC.

The chain joins TRBV18 to TRBJ2-5; unclear D gene. Trimming took 3 bases from V and 2 from J, leaving 13 bases between them. The CDR3 contains 15 residues. Germline CDR1 is KGHSH and CDR2 is LQKENI. CDR3 coding DNA: TGTGCCAGCTCACCTGGTTGGAGCAGTCAAGAGACCCAGTACTTC. As protein: CASSPGWSSQETQYF.

This chain joins TRBV4-1 and TRBJ1-2; D possibly corresponds to TRBD1 (6 bases). The V and J ends lost 1 base and 4 bases respectively, with 13 bases between them. Germline CDR1 is MGHRA and CDR2 is YSYEKL. CDR3 length: 15 amino acids. The CDR3 spells CASSQGGGLGYGYTF. The CDR3, as DNA: TGCGCCAGCAGCCAAGGGGGGGGCTTGGGCTATGGCTACACCTTC.

Only a few counts were recorded for this clone. This chain joins TRBV7-9 and TRBJ2-5, with D perhaps matching TRBD1 (5 bases). The last part of the DNA fits TRBJ2-7 better; the J call may be wrong. The CDR3 contains 15 residues. CDR1 and CDR2 from the germline V gene are SEHNR and FQNEAQ (reference sequence). The CDR3 sequence: CASSLVKGSTYEQYF. As DNA, the CDR3 is TGTGCCAGCAGCTTAGTGAAGGGGTCCACCTACGAGCAGTACTTC.

The rearrangement joins TRBV28 to TRBJ2-3; the D gene is possibly TRBD2 (6 bases). This CDR3 is 13 amino acids long. The V gene's germline CDR1 is MDHEN and CDR2 SYDVKM. V was pared by 3 bases and J by 8 bases, with 12 bases between. The CDR3 nucleotides read TGTGCCAGCAGTTTGTCCGGGAGACTTACGCAGTATTTT. Amino acid sequence: CASSLSGRLTQYF.